The rows below give T cell receptor beta chains drawn from one sample of a study of shared clonotypes between healthy human individuals. TCRdb's copy holds only in-frame clones and misses some; the assay was immunoSEQ multiplex PCR. The profile covers roughly 300,000 clones, with around 87% appearing a single time and around 15% taken by the ten largest. Sequenced input: memory CD8+ T cells sorted from blood. The receptors here all came from a man aged 18 to 30 in good health. The conserved cysteine and the conserved F or W are not part of the CDR3 here.

>TRBJ2-1|TRBV6-1
ASSQAWGRVYNEQF
>TRBJ2-3|TRBV5-1
ASSLAGGRTSGTDTQY
>TRBJ2-7|TRBV13
ASSWVPSGRSSYEQY
>TRBJ2-5|TRBV2
ADSSGGYQETQY
>TRBJ2-7|TRBV7-2
ASSLYLSGTPAGEQY
>TRBJ1-5|TRBV15
ATDEPSH
>TRBJ2-1|TRBV5-1
ASSLGQGVYNEQF
>TRBJ1-2|TRBV4-1
ASSQGGVYGYT
>TRBJ2-2|TRBV19
ASSIGHPGELF
>TRBJ2-7|TRBV6-1
ASSEADREIYEQY
>TRBJ2-1|TRBV5-6
ASSPGAGINEQF
>TRBJ2-7|TRBV27
ASSLWDRGPEQY
>TRBJ2-2|TRBV2
ASSTPVGWTGELF
>TRBJ2-2|TRBV7-8
ASRLNTGELF
>TRBJ1-4|TRBV12-5
ASGLPPYNEKLF
>TRBJ2-2|TRBV7-9
ASSPDKGESGELF
>TRBJ2-7|TRBV13
ASTPHANMGYEQY
>TRBJ2-7|TRBV29-1
SVVDRLSYEQY
>TRBJ2-5|TRBV5-4
ASSFLEGVGEQY
>TRBJ1-4|TRBV7-2
ASSPIFWGDEKLF
>TRBJ1-1|TRBV2
ASGGQAEAF
>TRBJ1-4|TRBV12-2
ASRLGRVPNEKLF